This TCR beta chain was captured by sequencing in a study of blood T cell repertoires in COVID-19 (dated by TCRdb to 2020 to 2022). Background on the whole study: Samples covering the acute and convalescent phases of COVID-19 were provided by collaborators in the United States, Italy and Spain. Subjects who had been exposed to COVID-19, were actively infected with it, or had recovered from it provided the deeply sampled blood TCRbeta repertoires that made up the dataset. Where available, HLA class I and class II types were taken from metadata supplied by the sample provider and were not determined by assay-based typing. The samples were drawn from two sources: the first 160 participants of the ongoing ImmuneRACE study, and approximately 1,300 subjects contributed by 6 global collaborators. The material from the prospective study consisted of cDNA or gDNA derived from T cells, B-cell-depleted T cells, or PBMCs. The repertoires were released in a freely available public database intended as a resource for research on the immune response to SARS-CoV-2. A de-identified subject ID, COVID-19 status, age in years and sex were almost always included in the sample metadata.

Points on this clone: No cognate antigen has been identified for it. No per-base quality is available; no much larger clone lies one base away.

The immunoSEQ Assay, a bias-controlled multiplex PCR, was used to amplify TCRbeta CDR3 regions from genomic DNA. Concerning the study's data processing: The number of nucleated cells in each sample was estimated by amplification of reference gene primers within the assay. Sequence reads were collapsed and filtered to measure the absolute abundance of every unique TCRbeta CDR3 rearrangement. For each sample, productive Simpson clonality was calculated as the square root of Simpson's diversity index over productive rearrangements. Drawn from immuneACCESS, this table holds only the in-frame rearrangements with V and J called that TCRdb kept. Clones are partly lost; checked studies trace under half to an unresolved V gene and leave the rest unexplained. Clonal size and the V and J genes are those of that table, whereas D and trimming came from the DNA. The sample table holds around 230,000 clones, of which 85% were seen once. Together, the top ten hold roughly 4.6% of the sample.

At one collaborating source in Seattle, patients were enrolled during active infection and were followed longitudinally through the course of disease. The collaborating institutions used their own protocols to collect whole blood in K2EDTA tubes. For TCRbeta analysis, collaborators shipped samples as frozen whole blood, isolated PBMCs, or DNA extracted from either of those sample types. Taken from cysteine to phenylalanine, the CDR3 has 15 residues. Only the CDR3 region is kept as DNA, spanning 45 bases read in frame from base 1. CDR1 and CDR2, per the germline V gene, are SGHRS and YFSETQ. V loses 4 bases, J loses 6 bases, and the germline ends lie 19 bases apart. Beyond this particular receptor, the publication reports: Clinical and demographic metadata were provided uncurated, with the amount varying by source and participant.

This TCR came from a man aged 45-60 years with COVID-19, enrolled during active disease. What was sequenced was peripheral blood. The V gene is TRBV5-1 and the J gene is TRBJ2-5, and TRBD1 may be the D gene, going by 6 matching bases. The nucleotide sequence reads TGCGCCAGCAGCCCAGCGGACAGCCGGGGTCAGACCCAGTACTTC. The translation is CASSPADSRGQTQYF.